Shown below are 10 T cell receptor beta chains from a single sample sequenced in a study of T cells in Graves' hyperthyroidism and ophthalmopathy. What was amplified from RNA transcripts were TCR beta CDR3 regions. First-round RT-PCR of the TCR CDR3 relied on the HTBI primer set. One entry per CDR3 protein results from TCRdb running MiXCR on the multiplex PCR reads. The table records 470,000 or so distinct CDR3 sequences, around 21% of them present only once. The material sequenced was blood. Receptors were obtained from a man younger than 30 with Graves' hyperthyroidism.

This clonotype was picked up many times. The rearrangement links TRBV12-3 or TRBV12-4 to TRBJ1-1; D is uncertain. The CDR3 extends over 14 amino acids. The germline V and J ends were trimmed by 10 bases and 1 base, with 16 bases remaining between them. CDR3 sequence (DNA): TGTGCCATCACGAGGATGGTATCGAACACTGAAGCTTTCTTT. Protein sequence: CAITRMVSNTEAFF.

This clonotype occurred a few times. This chain connects TRBV6-5 to TRBJ2-2, with 8 bases aligning to TRBD1. The trim removed 6 bases at V and 4 bases at J, leaving 10 bases unmatched. CDR3 length: 16 amino acids. Germline V gene lookup returns CDR1 MNHEY and CDR2 SVGAGI. CDR3 sequence: CASRFQGARGTGELFF. The CDR3 DNA reads as TGTGCCAGCAGGTTTCAGGGGGCTCGGGGCACCGGGGAGCTGTTTTTT.

The sample holds a few counts of this clonotype. The chain combines TRBV20-1 with TRBJ1-1; 7 bases are a match to TRBD1. This CDR3 spans 15 amino acids. Per germline, CDR1 DFQATT and CDR2 SNEGSKA (reference sequence). With 4 bases clipped from V and 0 bases from J, the junction kept 8 bases outside the gene matches. CDR3 coding DNA: TGCAGTGCTACTAGACAGGGCCAGATGAACACTGAAGCTTTCTTT. Amino acids: CSATRQGQMNTEAFF.

The sample holds many counts of this clonotype. This chain links TRBV12-3 or TRBV12-4 with TRBJ1-3; maybe TRBD1 (5 bases). Trimming removed 3 bases at V and 0 bases at J, with 6 bases between. The length of the CDR3 is 14 residues. CDR3 in amino acids: CASSLGLSGNTIYF. CDR3 bases: TGTGCCAGCAGTTTGGGGCTCTCTGGAAACACCATATATTTT.

The chain links TRBV18 to TRBJ1-1; D uncertain. With 5 bases removed from V and 0 bases from J, the gap between germline ends came to 7 bases. This CDR3 comprises 13 residues. Germline assignment: CDR1 KGHSH and CDR2 LQKENI. The CDR3, as DNA: TGTGCCAGCTCAGGCAACTTGAACACTGAAGCTTTCTTT. It specifies CASSGNLNTEAFF.

This chain connects TRBV7-9 to TRBJ2-7; D tentatively fits TRBD1 or TRBD2 (5 bases each). V was cut by 5 bases and J by 6 bases, with 20 bases left in between. CDR3 length: 15 residues. The germline gives CDR1 SEHNR, CDR2 FQNEAQ (reference sequence). CDR3 coding DNA: TGTGCCAGCAGCCGATATCAGGGACCTGGGCTCGAGCAGTACTTC. It is translated as CASSRYQGPGLEQYF.

The chain recombines TRBV7-9 with TRBJ1-3, with D tentatively TRBD1 (6 bases). Germline V gives CDR1 SEHNR, CDR2 FQNEAQ (reference sequence). This CDR3 contains 14 residues. The V and J ends lost 1 base and 7 bases respectively, with 11 bases between them. Here the CDR3 reads CASSLEGGSNTIYF. DNA of the CDR3: TGTGCCAGCAGCTTAGAAGGGGGGAGTAACACCATATATTTT.

This clonotype was counted ten times or more. The rearrangement uses TRBV14 and TRBJ2-7, with D tentatively TRBD2 (6 bases). Germline CDR1 SGHDN, CDR2 FVKESK. The V and J ends lost 5 bases and 6 bases respectively, with 20 bases between them. The CDR3 is 15 residues long. The CDR3 region has the DNA TGTGCCAGCAGCTTCGGCCAGGGACTTAGGGTCGAGCAGTACTTC. This encodes CASSFGQGLRVEQYF.

The chain is built from TRBV12-3 or TRBV12-4 and TRBJ1-6, with TRBD1 matching over 7 bases. The ends lost 4 bases at V and 5 bases at J; junction bases unmatched: 2. There are 14 residues in the CDR3. The CDR3 region has the DNA TGTGCCAGCAGTTGGGACAGACATAATTCACCCCTCCACTTT. Its translation: CASSWDRHNSPLHF.

This clonotype was seen many times. This chain connects TRBV2 to TRBJ1-1; 7 bases match TRBD1. Losses at the gene ends were 9 bases for V and 0 bases for J; bases not matched to a gene: 4. In germline, CDR1 is SNHLY, CDR2 FYNNEI. The CDR3 is made up of 13 amino acids. In DNA form, the CDR3 reads TGTGCCAGGAGGACAGGATTGAACACTGAAGCTTTCTTT. Translating it yields CARRTGLNTEAFF.